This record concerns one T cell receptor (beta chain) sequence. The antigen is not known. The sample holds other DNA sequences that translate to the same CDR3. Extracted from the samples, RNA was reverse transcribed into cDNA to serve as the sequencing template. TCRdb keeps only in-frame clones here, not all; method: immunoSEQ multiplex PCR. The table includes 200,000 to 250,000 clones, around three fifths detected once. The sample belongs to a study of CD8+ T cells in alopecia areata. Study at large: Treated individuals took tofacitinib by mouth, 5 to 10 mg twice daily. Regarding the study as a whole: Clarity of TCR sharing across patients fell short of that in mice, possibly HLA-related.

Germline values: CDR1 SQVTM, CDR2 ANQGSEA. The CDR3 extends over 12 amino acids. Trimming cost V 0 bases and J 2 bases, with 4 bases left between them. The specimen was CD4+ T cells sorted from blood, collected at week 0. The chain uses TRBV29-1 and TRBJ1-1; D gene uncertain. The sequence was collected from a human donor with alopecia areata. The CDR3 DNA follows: TGCAGCGTTGAAGATCTCAACACTGAAGCTTTCTTT. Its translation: CSVEDLNTEAFF. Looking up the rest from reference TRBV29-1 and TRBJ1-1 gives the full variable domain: SAVISQKPSRDICQRGTSLTIQCQVDSQVTMMFWYRQQPGQSLTLIATANQGSEATYESGFVIDKFPISRPNLTFSTLTVSNMSPEDSSIYLCSVEDLNTEAFFGQGTRLTVV.